These 8 T cell receptor beta chains share one sample of origin, sequenced in a study of blood T cell repertoires in COVID-19. Sequencing used immunoSEQ multiplex PCR; TCRdb keeps in-frame clones, though not all of them. The sample holds 68,000 or so clones, about 86% seen once. The sequenced sample consisted of peripheral blood. Source of these receptors: a man aged 50 to 59 with acute or convalescent COVID-19.

The chain recombines TRBV3-1 (or the pseudogene TRBV3-2) with TRBJ1-1, with 8 bases identical to TRBD1. Losses at the gene ends were 3 bases for V and 5 bases for J; bases not matched to a gene: 8. This CDR3 region has 15 residues. CDR1 LGHDT and CDR2 YNNKEL come from the germline V gene (reference sequence). In DNA form, the CDR3 reads TGTGCCAGCAGCCACACCGACAGGGGTGATACTGAAGCTTTCTTT. This sequence encodes CASSHTDRGDTEAFF.

This clone was detected a few times. This chain connects TRBV4-1 to TRBJ1-4; tentative D call: TRBD1 (6 bases). The CDR3 runs 17 residues. V was clipped by 1 base and J by 4 bases, with 16 bases between them. Germline V gene data show CDR1 as MGHRA and CDR2 as YSYEKL. The CDR3 reads CASSQGMGGAVNEKLFF. The CDR3 region has the DNA TGCGCCAGCAGCCAAGGAATGGGGGGGGCAGTTAATGAAAAACTGTTTTTT.

This rearrangement joins TRBV19 to TRBJ1-4; possibly TRBD1 for D (5 bases). Per germline, CDR1 LNHDA and CDR2 SQIVND (reference sequence). V dropped 8 bases and J dropped 8 bases, with 21 bases sitting between them. The CDR3 has 15 amino acids. CDR3 nucleotide sequence: TGTGCCAGTGGGAGCGATTCGGGTCGGGGGGAAAAACTGTTTTTT. Amino acid sequence: CASGSDSGRGEKLFF.

This clone was detected only once. V and J are TRBV11-2 and TRBJ2-7; 7 bases match TRBD2. The germline V gene encodes CDR1 SGHAT and CDR2 FQNNGV. The CDR3 covers 14 residues. V gave up 3 bases and J gave up 7 bases; unmatched junction bases: 9. The CDR3 sequence: CASSFAGASREQYF. The CDR3 nucleotides are TGTGCCAGCAGCTTCGCGGGAGCCTCAAGAGAGCAGTACTTC.

This sequence joins TRBV28 and TRBJ1-2, with 8 bases fitting TRBD1. V was pared by 5 bases and J by 4 bases, with 6 bases of the junction left unmatched. Per germline, CDR1 MDHEN and CDR2 SYDVKM. The CDR3 runs 14 residues. The CDR3 is CASSGQGAGYGYTF. DNA of the CDR3: TGTGCCAGCAGTGGACAGGGAGCAGGCTATGGCTACACCTTC.

The rearrangement links TRBV7-6 to TRBJ2-3; 7 bases agree with TRBD2. The V and J ends lost 0 bases and 3 bases, in that order; junction bases with no gene match: 6. The CDR3 has 16 amino acids. Per germline, CDR1 SGHVS and CDR2 FNYEAQ. Here the CDR3 DNA reads TGTGCCAGCAGCTTAGCGGGCGGGAGTAATACAGATACGCAGTATTTT. It yields the protein CASSLAGGSNTDTQYF.

This chain connects TRBV5-1 to TRBJ2-7; 8 bases line up with TRBD2. This CDR3 region has 15 residues. The V gene end was trimmed by 5 bases and the J gene end by 3 bases; junction bases not matched to a gene: 10. Germline CDR1 SGHRS, CDR2 YFSETQ. CDR3 sequence reads: CASRVGSGVIYEQYF. DNA of the CDR3: TGCGCCAGCAGGGTGGGTAGCGGGGTAATCTACGAGCAGTACTTC.

The rearrangement uses TRBV6-4 and TRBJ2-3; D remains unclear. Germline V lookup: CDR1 MRHNA, CDR2 SNTAGT. CDR3 size: 15 residues. The V and J ends lost 0 bases and 5 bases respectively, with 12 bases between them. CDR3 protein: CASSDSTSSEDTQYF. The CDR3, as DNA: TGTGCCAGCAGTGACTCGACTTCCAGCGAAGATACGCAGTATTTT.